Presented here are 8 T cell receptor beta chains from one specimen sequenced in a study of T cells after yellow fever vaccination. TCRdb analysed the 5' RACE reads with MiXCR anew, one entry per CDR3 protein. Here the sample spans over 250,000 distinct CDR3 sequences, around 5.3% being singletons. This specimen consisted of CD4+ T cells sorted from PBMCs, obtained on the day of the yellow fever booster vaccination. These receptors all come from a man in his late teens or twenties who received the YFV17D yellow fever vaccine.

This clonotype has just a few counts. The chain is built from TRBV6-6 and TRBJ1-1; D may be TRBD1 (6 bases). The V gene lost 5 bases and the J gene lost 10 bases, with 20 bases spanning the gap. The CDR3 runs to 14 residues. Germline CDR1 is MNHNY and CDR2 is SVGAGI (reference sequence). CDR3 loop: CASSQQFGGRGAFF. The CDR3 nucleotides read TGTGCCAGCAGTCAGCAGTTCGGGGGCCGGGGAGCTTTCTTT.

This clonotype was recorded many times. The chain joins TRBV20-1 to TRBJ2-5; weak D call: TRBD1 (5 bases). Germline CDR1 reads DFQATT; CDR2 reads SNEGSKA (reference sequence). The CDR3 contains 13 residues. V gave up 3 bases and J gave up 5 bases, with 13 bases separating them. CDR3 region: CSASLAAGETQYF. The CDR3 DNA follows: TGCAGTGCTAGTTTGGCAGCAGGGGAGACCCAGTACTTC.

This clonotype was counted only a few times. The chain joins TRBV20-1 to TRBJ1-3; D call uncertain. V lost 6 bases and J 1 base, leaving 10 bases between the germline ends. Germline V gene data show CDR1 as DFQATT and CDR2 as SNEGSKA (reference sequence). The CDR3 extends over 13 amino acids. The CDR3 nucleotides read TGCAGTGCCCGCGGGGTATCTGGAAACACCATATATTTT. Translating gives CSARGVSGNTIYF.

This chain links TRBV4-3 with TRBJ1-2; no definite D call. This CDR3 is built from 13 residues. V was trimmed by 0 bases and J by 6 bases, leaving 8 bases between them. CDR1 is LGHNA, CDR2 YSLEER, per germline. CDR3 region: CASSQDSGDGYTF. The CDR3, as DNA: TGCGCCAGCAGCCAAGACTCCGGGGATGGCTACACCTTC.

The rearrangement uses TRBV18 and TRBJ1-2; D not resolved. Looked up from germline, CDR1 is KGHSH and CDR2 is LQKENI. The CDR3 totals 14 residues. Trimming removed 3 bases at V and 2 bases at J, with 10 bases between. The DNA for the CDR3 is TGTGCCAGCTCACCCCCGGGATTCAACTATGGCTACACCTTC. Encoded protein: CASSPPGFNYGYTF. The full variable domain, completed using reference TRBV18 and TRBJ1-2, is NAGVMQNPRHLVRRRGQEARLRCSPMKGHSHVYWYRQLPEEGLKFMVYLQKENIIDESGMPKERFSAEFPKEGPSILRIQQVVRGDSAAYFCASSPPGFNYGYTFGSGTRLTVV.

V and J are TRBV7-8 and TRBJ2-1; D is undetermined. Trimming took off 4 bases at V and 7 bases at J, with 14 bases between the two ends. CDR3 length: 14 residues. Germline values: CDR1 SGHVS, CDR2 FQNEAQ. This CDR3 is CASSSPAIWNEQFF. CDR3 bases: TGTGCCAGCAGCTCACCCGCCATCTGGAATGAGCAGTTCTTC.

This clonotype was observed many times. The chain carries TRBV4-1 and TRBJ2-2, with TRBD2 matching 11 bases. The germline gives CDR1 MGHRA, CDR2 YSYEKL. With 7 bases clipped from V and 0 bases from J, the junction kept 7 bases outside the gene matches. This CDR3 region has 17 residues. CDR3 loop: CASTVTSGAANTGELFF. The DNA for the CDR3 is TGCGCCAGCACCGTGACTAGCGGGGCCGCGAACACCGGGGAGCTGTTTTTT.

This clonotype was found a few times. This rearrangement joins TRBV5-1 to TRBJ2-7, with 7 bases that match TRBD1. The CDR3 loop spans 15 amino acids. Per the germline V gene, CDR1 is SGHRS and CDR2 is YFSETQ. Losses at the gene ends were 3 bases for V and 0 bases for J; bases not matched to a gene: 6. The CDR3 loop reads CASSYGTASSYEQYF. In DNA, the CDR3 is TGCGCCAGCAGCTATGGGACAGCAAGCTCCTACGAGCAGTACTTC.